This record looks at one T cell receptor beta chain sequence and its context. In the original analysis: Reference gene primer amplification gave estimated nucleated cell counts. TCRdb's table, derived via immunoSEQ multiplex PCR, lists solely in-frame clones and lacks some. The V and J calls and clone size were taken over from that table, and D and trimming were inferred from the DNA. The sample yields approximately 140,000 clones, roughly 80% seen once. The data belong to a study of blood T cell repertoires in COVID-19. Study in general: T cells, B-cell-depleted T cells, or PBMCs provided the cDNA or gDNA that served as material.

Germline loops: CDR1 MNHEY, CDR2 SMNVEV (reference sequence). The CDR3 extends over 14 amino acids. V gave up 6 bases and J gave up 2 bases, with 13 bases separating them. The TCR originated in a woman between 35 and 50 years old with active or convalescent COVID-19. This chain connects TRBV27 to TRBJ1-1; a weak D match, TRBD1 (6 bases). The sequenced material came from peripheral blood. CDR3 sequence reads: CASRRTATNTEAFF. The CDR3 DNA is TGTGCCAGCAGGAGGACAGCCACCAACACTGAAGCTTTCTTT.